This TCR beta chain was observed in a study of blood T cells in healthy people across ages. Regarding the study as a whole: Expanded clonotype shifts may have been confounded, as the donors had an unknown CMV status.

This CDR3 is 12 amino acids long. V was pared by 10 bases and J by 8 bases, with 17 bases between. Looked up from germline, CDR1 is MNHNS and CDR2 is SASEGT. PCR was performed a second time for about 7 to 11 cycles using a sample-barcoded 5' primer and a J-beta primer mix. TCRdb redid the calling of the 5' RACE reads with MiXCR, one entry per CDR3 protein. The sample contains about 1,600,000 distinct CDR3 sequences, around two fifths of which appear only once. This clonotype was detected only a few times. The antigen is undetermined. This chain links TRBV6-1 with TRBJ1-2; the D is unclear. The sequenced sample was blood. The receptor was isolated from a woman in her late teens or twenties in good health. CDR3 region: CAIRLSSPGYTF. For the CDR3, the DNA is TGTGCCATCCGCCTATCGAGCCCCGGCTACACCTTC.